This T cell receptor beta chain is drawn from a study of blood T cell repertoires in COVID-19. Background on the study: Acute-phase and convalescent COVID-19 samples originated in the United States, Italy and Spain. PBMCs, B-cell-depleted T cells, or T cells provided the cDNA or gDNA that made up the material.

The CDR3 is 14 amino acids. V lost 0 bases and J lost 4, with 10 bases in between. The germline V gene encodes CDR1 SGHKS and CDR2 YYEKEE (reference sequence). TCRdb keeps only in-frame clones here, not all; method: immunoSEQ multiplex PCR. The sample lists approximately 96,000 clones; roughly 80% were seen once. This TCR derives from an elderly woman with acute or convalescent COVID-19. V is TRBV5-5 and J is TRBJ1-2, with D unresolved. The sequenced sample consisted of peripheral blood. CDR3 region: CASSLAPVLYGYTF. For the CDR3, the DNA is TGTGCCAGCAGCTTGGCTCCAGTCCTCTATGGCTACACCTTC.